This section outlines one TCR beta chain sequence together with its context. The data derive from a study of blood T cell repertoires in COVID-19. On the study more broadly: Material from acute and convalescent COVID-19 was sourced from the United States, Italy and Spain. Sources were T cells, B-cell-depleted T cells, or PBMCs; the material itself was cDNA or gDNA.

Authors' analysis steps: Reference gene primer amplification in the assay estimated nucleated cell counts. Measured with immunoSEQ multiplex PCR; TCRdb has only the in-frame clones, and not every one. V, J and clone size are taken as reported in that table, and D and trimming were inferred from the DNA itself. Of roughly 330,000 clones listed, 85% to 90% are singletons. CDR1 and CDR2 from the germline V gene are MNHEY and SMNVEV (reference sequence). V gave up 2 bases and J gave up 3 bases; unmatched junction bases: 2. This CDR3 region has 14 residues. The specimen was peripheral blood. The receptor was isolated from a woman in her 50s with active or convalescent COVID-19. V is TRBV27 and J is TRBJ2-7, with 9 bases matching TRBD2. This chain's CDR3 is CASSLGGRVYEQYF. The CDR3 coding sequence is TGTGCCAGCAGTTTAGGCGGGAGGGTCTACGAGCAGTACTTC.